These 23 T cell receptor beta chains originate from one sample sequenced in a study of blood T cells in healthy people across ages. Sample-barcoded 5' priming and a J-beta primer mix drove a second PCR of about 6 to 12 cycles. TCRdb fed the 5' RACE reads into MiXCR, producing one record per CDR3 protein. This sample yields about 570,000 distinct CDR3 sequences, of which roughly 28% are seen a single time; about 18% belongs to the top ten. The sequenced material came from blood. The receptors stem from a woman aged 70 to 79 in good health.

In nucleotides, the CDR3 is TGTGCCAGCAGCTTAGCCAGGGCAGCCGTAGCTTTCTTT. Its translation is CASSLARAAVAFF. The J gene is TRBJ1-1, the V gene TRBV7-8; possibly TRBD1 for D (5 bases). Between the trimmed V and J ends, which lost 0 bases and 10 bases, there was a span of 12 bases. Germline loops: CDR1 SGHVS, CDR2 FQNEAQ. This CDR3 region has 13 residues.

The chain recombines TRBV4-3 with TRBJ2-4, with 10 bases fitting TRBD2. Looked up from germline, CDR1 is LGHNA and CDR2 is YSLEER. The CDR3 consists of 17 residues. The V and J ends lost 4 bases and 1 base, in that order; junction bases with no gene match: 7. The CDR3 region is CASSLESGGAAKNIQYF. In DNA, the CDR3 is TGCGCCAGCAGCCTAGAGAGCGGGGGGGCGGCCAAAAACATTCAGTACTTC.

The chain couples TRBV24-1 to TRBJ1-2, with 11 bases fitting TRBD1. Germline CDR1 KGHDR, CDR2 SFDVKD. CDR3 length: 17 amino acids. Losses at the gene ends were 9 bases for V and 1 base for J; bases not matched to a gene: 12. CDR3 nucleotide sequence: TGTGCCACCGGGACTTCCGGGACAGGGGGAGGTAACTATGGCTACACCTTC. Its translation: CATGTSGTGGGNYGYTF.

Many counts were recorded for this clonotype. The chain has TRBV4-1 and TRBJ2-5; D gene unclear. The V and J ends lost 1 base and 3 bases respectively, with 6 bases between them. The CDR3 consists of 13 residues. The germline CDR1 and CDR2 sequences are MGHRA and YSYEKL. CDR3: CASSQGLEETQYF. The CDR3 DNA reads as TGCGCCAGCAGCCAAGGTTTGGAAGAGACCCAGTACTTC.

The chain uses TRBV20-1 and TRBJ1-1, with TRBD1 matching over 7 bases. The germline V gene has CDR1 DFQATT and CDR2 SNEGSKA (reference sequence). CDR3 size: 12 residues. Trimming removed 3 bases from V and 7 bases from J; junction bases left unmatched: 5. The CDR3 sequence: CSARGGQVEAFF. For the CDR3, the DNA is TGCAGTGCTAGGGGCGGACAGGTTGAAGCTTTCTTT.

This chain connects TRBV11-2 to TRBJ1-2, with D perhaps TRBD1 (5 bases). The germline V gene has CDR1 SGHAT and CDR2 FQNNGV. V was clipped by 1 base and J by 5 bases, with 8 bases between them. This CDR3 is 13 amino acids long. CDR3: CASSLGDAYGYTF. The CDR3 DNA is TGTGCCAGCAGCTTAGGGGACGCATATGGCTACACCTTC.

In this sample, this clonotype turned up a few times. The rearrangement uses TRBV20-1 and TRBJ1-6, with D possibly matching TRBD1 (6 bases). The CDR3 length is 14 residues. Germline V lookup: CDR1 DFQATT, CDR2 SNEGSKA (reference sequence). Trimming left V 3 bases short and J 7 bases short, with 13 bases between. The CDR3 loop reads CSARAGEENSPLHF. The CDR3 DNA reads as TGCAGTGCTAGGGCAGGGGAAGAAAATTCACCCCTCCACTTT.

This chain uses TRBV20-1 with TRBJ1-1; maybe TRBD1 (5 bases). The CDR3 has 14 amino acids. Trimming took off 2 bases at V and 5 bases at J, with 15 bases between the two ends. Germline V gene data show CDR1 as DFQATT and CDR2 as SNEGSKA (reference sequence). The CDR3 loop reads CSARKQGPRTEAFF. The CDR3 DNA follows: TGCAGTGCTAGAAAGCAGGGCCCGAGGACTGAAGCTTTCTTT.

The V and J genes are TRBV20-1 and TRBJ2-1, with TRBD2 matching over 11 bases. The CDR3 is 18 residues long. Losses at the gene ends were 5 bases for V and 0 bases for J; bases not matched to a gene: 12. Germline CDR1 and CDR2: DFQATT and SNEGSKA (reference sequence). In nucleotides, the CDR3 is TGCAGTGCTGGTCAGCTAGCGGGGGGTTGGAGCTCCTACAATGAGCAGTTCTTC. It yields the protein CSAGQLAGGWSSYNEQFF.

This clonotype was seen a handful of times. The chain employs TRBV7-3 and TRBJ1-1; 7 bases are shared with TRBD1. The length of the CDR3 is 13 residues. The germline V gene has CDR1 SGHTA and CDR2 FQGTGA. The V gene end was trimmed by 1 base and the J gene end by 7 bases; junction bases not matched to a gene: 3. CDR3 in amino acids: CASSLRWDSEAFF. CDR3 bases: TGTGCCAGCAGCTTAAGGTGGGACAGTGAAGCTTTCTTT. Combining the CDR3 with reference TRBV7-3 and TRBJ1-1 gives the whole variable domain GAGVSQTPSNKVTEKGKYVELRCDPISGHTALYWYRQSLGQGPEFLIYFQGTGAADDSGLPNDRFFAVRPEGSVSTLKIQRTERGDSAVYLCASSLRWDSEAFFGQGTRLTVV.

The chain joins TRBV7-2 to TRBJ2-7; D unclear. Germline assignment: CDR1 SGHTA and CDR2 FQGNSA. CDR3 length: 15 amino acids. The V end lost 1 base, the J end lost 3 bases, and 13 bases lay between the germline ends. The CDR3 DNA reads TGTGCCAGCAGCTTAGGTCACAATCGGCGCTACGAGCAGTACTTC. This translates into CASSLGHNRRYEQYF.

This clonotype has just a few counts. The rearrangement links TRBV10-3 to TRBJ1-4; 9 bases are a match to TRBD1. Trimming cost V 6 bases and J 6 bases; bases outside gene matches: 5. Germline values: CDR1 ENHRY, CDR2 SYGVKD. CDR3 length: 14 amino acids. The CDR3 nucleotides are TGTGCCATCAGGGGGACAGGGAGTGATGAAAAACTGTTTTTT. It is translated as CAIRGTGSDEKLFF.

Worth noting for this clonotype: One junction end does not reproduce the germline sequence, and a read error may be involved. The chain has TRBV20-1 and TRBJ2-5; the D gene is possibly TRBD1 (6 bases). The CDR3 runs to 15 residues. The germline CDR1 and CDR2 sequences are DFQATT and SNEGSKA (reference sequence). The DNA of the CDR3 is TGCAGTGCAAGAGGGGCACAGGGTTACCAAGAGACCCAGTACTTC. It yields the protein CSARGAQGYQETQYF.

This rearrangement joins TRBV20-1 to TRBJ2-3; D unclear. CDR3 size: 13 residues. Germline assignment: CDR1 DFQATT and CDR2 SNEGSKA (reference sequence). V lost 2 bases to trimming and J lost 6 bases, with 12 bases between them. This CDR3 is CSARTFLVDTQYF. The CDR3 coding sequence is TGCAGTGCTAGAACGTTTTTGGTGGATACGCAGTATTTT.

This clonotype was seen a handful of times. This chain uses TRBV3-1 with TRBJ2-5, with a possible D match to TRBD1 (6 bases). The DNA end favors TRBJ2-1, so the J call may be wrong. This CDR3 is 14 amino acids long. Germline V gene sequence: CDR1 LGHDT, CDR2 YNNKEL (reference sequence). DNA for the CDR3: TGTGCCAGCAGCTTGAAAGGGGGCTACAATGAGCAGTTCTTC. Translation gives CASSLKGGYNEQFF.

The chain couples TRBV4-3 to TRBJ1-2; TRBD1 is a possible D gene (5 bases). The V and J ends lost 0 bases and 7 bases respectively, with 15 bases between them. Germline assignment: CDR1 LGHNA and CDR2 YSLEER. This CDR3 is built from 15 residues. CDR3 bases: TGCGCCAGCAGCCAAGATCTAGCAGGGAGGGGTGGCTACACCTTC. Its translation: CASSQDLAGRGGYTF.

This clonotype was seen only a few times. This rearrangement joins TRBV5-1 to TRBJ1-2; 7 bases map to TRBD1. Germline lookup yields CDR1 SGHRS and CDR2 YFSETQ. With 0 bases clipped from V and 6 bases from J, the junction kept 14 bases outside the gene matches. This CDR3 is 17 amino acids long. The CDR3 here is CASSLGGTASLIHGYTF. As DNA, the CDR3 is TGCGCCAGCAGCTTGGGAGGGACAGCCTCTCTCATCCATGGCTACACCTTC.

In nucleotides, the CDR3 is TGCAGTGCCCATGATAGTTGGGAAAACATTCAGTACTTC. It codes for CSAHDSWENIQYF. The chain has TRBV20-1 and TRBJ2-4; D is uncertain. The CDR3 is 13 residues long. Germline values: CDR1 DFQATT, CDR2 SNEGSKA (reference sequence). The germline V and J ends were trimmed by 6 bases and 5 bases, with 14 bases remaining between them.

This clonotype appeared once. CDR3 nucleotides: TGTGCCAGCAGCGCGGGACTAGCGGGAATGATCTCCTACAATGAGCAGTTCTTC. Amino acid sequence: CASSAGLAGMISYNEQFF. This sequence joins TRBV7-9 and TRBJ2-1, with 13 bases lining up with TRBD2. The CDR3 extends over 18 amino acids. The J segment lost 0 bases and the V segment lost 5 bases, leaving 7 bases of the junction unmatched. Germline assignment: CDR1 SEHNR and CDR2 FQNEAQ (reference sequence).

The sample holds a few counts of this clonotype. The rearrangement links TRBV6-6 to TRBJ2-4; TRBD1 matches 8 bases. The germline gives CDR1 MNHNY, CDR2 SVGAGI (reference sequence). V was clipped by 5 bases and J by 1 base; unmatched bases: 7. The CDR3 covers 16 residues. The CDR3 nucleotides are TGTGCCAGCAGTACTGGACAGGGTAATGCCAAAAACATTCAGTACTTC. This gives the protein CASSTGQGNAKNIQYF.

This clonotype has a handful of counts. The chain carries TRBV28 and TRBJ1-2; D remains ambiguous. CDR1 is MDHEN, CDR2 SYDVKM, per germline. The CDR3 consists of 15 residues. The germline V and J ends were trimmed by 4 bases and 2 bases, with 14 bases remaining between them. CDR3 residues: CASSSEGRANYGYTF. The CDR3, as DNA: TGTGCCAGCAGTTCTGAGGGTCGGGCGAACTATGGCTACACCTTC.

V usage is TRBV20-1 and J usage is TRBJ2-1, with TRBD2 matching 16 bases. CDR3 length: 17 amino acids. V lost 6 bases to trimming and J lost 0 bases; unmatched junction nucleotides: 5. Germline CDR1 reads DFQATT; CDR2 reads SNEGSKA (reference sequence). The CDR3 is CSATGTSGGVSYNEQFF. The CDR3 bases are TGCAGTGCAACCGGGACTAGCGGGGGGGTCTCCTACAATGAGCAGTTCTTC.

In this sample, this clonotype turned up many times. The chain recombines TRBV7-2 with TRBJ2-7; perhaps TRBD2 as D (5 bases). The CDR3 extends over 14 amino acids. From germline, CDR1 is SGHTA and CDR2 FQGNSA. Trimming left V 5 bases short and J 4 bases short, with 15 bases between. DNA for the CDR3: TGTGCCAGCAGCACCCCCGGGGTGCTATACGAGCAGTACTTC. Translated, it gives CASSTPGVLYEQYF.